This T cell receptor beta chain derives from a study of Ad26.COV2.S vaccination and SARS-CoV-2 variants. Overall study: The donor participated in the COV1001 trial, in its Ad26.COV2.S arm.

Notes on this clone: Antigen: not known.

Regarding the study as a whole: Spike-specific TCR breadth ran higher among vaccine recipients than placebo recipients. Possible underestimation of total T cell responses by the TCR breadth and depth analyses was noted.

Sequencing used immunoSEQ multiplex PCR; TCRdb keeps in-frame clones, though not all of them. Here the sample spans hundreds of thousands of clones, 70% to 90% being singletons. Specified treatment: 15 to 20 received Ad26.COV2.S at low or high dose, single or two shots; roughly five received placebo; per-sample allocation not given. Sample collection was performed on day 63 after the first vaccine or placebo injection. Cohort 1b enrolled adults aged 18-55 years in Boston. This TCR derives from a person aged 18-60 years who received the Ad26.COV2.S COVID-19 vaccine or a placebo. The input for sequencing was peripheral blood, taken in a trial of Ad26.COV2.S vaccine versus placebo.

CDR3 residues: CAWSTPSVFGTTRGAQHF. The CDR3 DNA reads as TGTGCCTGGAGTACCCCTTCGGTCTTCGGGACAACACGAGGGGCCCAGCATTTT. V usage is TRBV30 and J usage is TRBJ1-5, with D possibly matching TRBD1 (6 bases). CDR3 length equals 18 residues. Germline values: CDR1 GTSNPN, CDR2 SVGIG (reference sequence). V dropped 2 bases and J dropped 11 bases, with 31 bases sitting between them.